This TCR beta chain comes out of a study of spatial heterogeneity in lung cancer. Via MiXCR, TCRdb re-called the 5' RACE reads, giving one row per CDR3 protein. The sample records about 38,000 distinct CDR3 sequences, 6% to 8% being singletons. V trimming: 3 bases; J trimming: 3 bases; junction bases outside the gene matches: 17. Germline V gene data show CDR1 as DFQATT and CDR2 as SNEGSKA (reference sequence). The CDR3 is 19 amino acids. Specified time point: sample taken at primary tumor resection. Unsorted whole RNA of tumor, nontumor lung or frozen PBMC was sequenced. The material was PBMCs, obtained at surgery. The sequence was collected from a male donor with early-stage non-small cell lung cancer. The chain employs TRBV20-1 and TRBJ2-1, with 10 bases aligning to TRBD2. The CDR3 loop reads CSASNGIRTGLADYNEQFF. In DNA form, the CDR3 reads TGCAGTGCTAGTAACGGGATCCGGACCGGACTAGCGGACTACAATGAGCAGTTCTTC.